Sequencing of this T cell receptor (beta chain) was carried out in a study of identical twins. Everyone who donated was a healthy Caucasian. With template switching, a universal primer site was added, and the cDNA carried unique molecular identifiers. TCRdb recomputed calls from the 5' RACE reads with MiXCR, one row per CDR3 protein. The sample carries nearly 650,000 distinct CDR3 sequences, under 8.5% recorded once. This clonotype was found many times. V was clipped by 5 bases and J by 10 bases, with 21 bases between them. This CDR3 contains 15 residues. These data also formed part of another study, on yellow fever vaccine responses in identical twins.

Sequencing was done on a sample of PBMCs. The chain is built from TRBV12-3 or TRBV12-4 and TRBJ2-1; D not certain. This sequence originates from a woman under 30 in good health. The CDR3 DNA is TGTGCCAGCAGTGCGACGGTAGACTCGGAGAAAGAGCAGTTCTTC. Translated, it gives CASSATVDSEKEQFF.